This entry lists 8 T cell receptor beta chains sequenced from one sample in a study of blood T cells in healthy people across ages. Together with a sample-barcoded 5' primer, a J-beta primer mix was included in a second PCR lasting about 7 to 11 cycles. TCRdb reanalysed the 5' RACE reads using MiXCR and keeps one entry per CDR3 protein. This table has approximately 850,000 distinct CDR3 sequences, approximately 48% appearing once. The sequenced sample consisted of blood. The receptors were gathered from a man aged 60 to 69 in good health.

The rearrangement links TRBV7-2 to TRBJ2-7; D possibly corresponds to TRBD1 (5 bases). Trimming stripped 0 bases from V and 5 bases from J, with 11 bases between. CDR1 and CDR2 (germline): SGHTA, FQGNSA. The CDR3 is made up of 14 amino acids. CDR3 sequence (DNA): TGTGCCAGCAGCTTAGCGCCAGGGTCGGACGAGCAGTACTTC. It yields the protein CASSLAPGSDEQYF.

With regard to this clonotype: Germline and junction disagree at one end, which may indicate a read error. The chain links TRBV2 to TRBJ2-7, with D perhaps given as TRBD1 or TRBD2 (5 bases each). The CDR3 length is 15 residues. The germline V gene encodes CDR1 SNHLY and CDR2 FYNNEI. CDR3 DNA sequence: TGTGCCTGCAGTGAACTTGGGACCGTGGACTACGAGCAGTACTTC. Its translation: CACSELGTVDYEQYF.

The J gene is TRBJ1-5, the V gene TRBV20-1; no definite D call. The CDR3 sequence is 13 residues long. Germline V CDR1 and CDR2: DFQATT, SNEGSKA (reference sequence). Between the trimmed V and J ends, which lost 4 bases and 1 base, there was a span of 8 bases. This chain's CDR3 is CSAKDVSNQPQHF. The CDR3 DNA reads as TGCAGTGCTAAAGACGTGAGCAATCAGCCCCAGCATTTT.

There are a few counts of this clonotype. The chain carries TRBV18 and TRBJ2-1; the D is unclear. V lost 3 bases, J lost 9 bases, and 9 bases lay in between. The CDR3 contains 12 residues. In germline, CDR1 is KGHSH, CDR2 LQKENI. The CDR3 region is CASSPIDIEQFF. The CDR3 coding sequence is TGTGCCAGCTCACCTATAGATATTGAGCAGTTCTTC.

The chain uses TRBV7-2 and TRBJ1-4, with unresolved D. V was trimmed by 1 base and J by 3 bases, leaving 6 bases between them. Per the germline V gene, CDR1 is SGHTA and CDR2 is FQGNSA. This CDR3 has 14 residues. CDR3 DNA: TGTGCCAGCAGCTTAGGGCATGCTAATGAAAAACTGTTTTTT. This translates into CASSLGHANEKLFF.

The chain recombines TRBV10-2 with TRBJ2-5, with TRBD2 as a possible D gene (6 bases). The ends were cut back, 2 bases at V and 11 bases at J, with 18 bases in the middle. CDR3 size: 14 residues. The germline CDR1 and CDR2 sequences are WSHSY and SAAADI. CDR3 protein: CASSEGTGVREQYF. CDR3 nucleotide sequence: TGCGCCAGCAGTGAGGGAACCGGAGTCCGGGAGCAGTACTTC.

This clonotype was observed a few times. The rearrangement joins TRBV20-1 to TRBJ1-2, with 7 bases that match TRBD1. The CDR3 is 14 residues long. The V gene's germline CDR1 is DFQATT and CDR2 SNEGSKA (reference sequence). The junction had 9 bases not matched to a gene; V was cut back by 3 bases and J by 5 bases. The CDR3 DNA sequence: TGCAGTGCTAGTGATCCAGACAGGGCGTATGGCTACACCTTC. Its protein is CSASDPDRAYGYTF.

J is TRBJ2-1 and V is TRBV10-3, with D possibly TRBD2 on 6 matching bases. Judging by the DNA end, TRBJ2-7 fits better; the J call may be wrong. This CDR3 region has 14 residues. Looked up from germline, CDR1 is ENHRY and CDR2 is SYGVKD. The CDR3 region is CAISAGGSYNEQYF. CDR3 bases: TGTGCCATCAGTGCTGGGGGGTCCTACAATGAGCAGTACTTC.